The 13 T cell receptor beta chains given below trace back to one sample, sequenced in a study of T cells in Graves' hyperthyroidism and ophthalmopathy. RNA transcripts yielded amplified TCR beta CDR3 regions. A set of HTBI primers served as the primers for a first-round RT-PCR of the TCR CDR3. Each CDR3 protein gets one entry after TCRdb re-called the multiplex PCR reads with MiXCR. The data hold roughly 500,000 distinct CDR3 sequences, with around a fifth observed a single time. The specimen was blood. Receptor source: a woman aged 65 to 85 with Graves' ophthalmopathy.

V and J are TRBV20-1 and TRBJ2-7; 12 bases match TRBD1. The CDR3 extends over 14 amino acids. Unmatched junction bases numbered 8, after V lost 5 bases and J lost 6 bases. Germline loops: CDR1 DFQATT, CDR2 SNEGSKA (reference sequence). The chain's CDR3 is CSAAMGQGASEQYF. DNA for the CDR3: TGCAGTGCTGCAATGGGACAGGGGGCATCCGAGCAGTACTTC.

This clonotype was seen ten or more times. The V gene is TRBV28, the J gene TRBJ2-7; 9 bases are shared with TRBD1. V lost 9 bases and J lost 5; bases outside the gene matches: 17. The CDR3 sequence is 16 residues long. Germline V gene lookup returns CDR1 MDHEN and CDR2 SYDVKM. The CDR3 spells CASRSRPGQGVHEQYF. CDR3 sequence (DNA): TGTGCCAGTCGCTCCCGACCGGGACAGGGTGTACACGAGCAGTACTTC.

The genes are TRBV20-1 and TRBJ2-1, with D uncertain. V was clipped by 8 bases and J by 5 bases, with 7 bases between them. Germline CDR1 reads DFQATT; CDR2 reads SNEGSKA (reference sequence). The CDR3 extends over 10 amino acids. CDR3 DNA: TGCAGTCCCAGCCACAATGAGCAGTTCTTC. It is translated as CSPSHNEQFF.

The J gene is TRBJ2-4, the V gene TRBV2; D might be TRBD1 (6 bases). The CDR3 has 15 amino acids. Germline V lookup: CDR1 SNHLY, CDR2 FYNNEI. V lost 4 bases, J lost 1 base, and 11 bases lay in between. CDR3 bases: TGTGCCAGCAGTGCGGACAGCGTGGCCAAAAACATTCAGTACTTC. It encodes CASSADSVAKNIQYF.

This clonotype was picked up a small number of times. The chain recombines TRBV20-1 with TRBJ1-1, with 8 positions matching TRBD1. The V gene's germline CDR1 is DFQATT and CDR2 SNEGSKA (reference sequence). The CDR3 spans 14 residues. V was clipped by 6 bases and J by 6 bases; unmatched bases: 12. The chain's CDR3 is CSARVVQGAPEAFF. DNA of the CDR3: TGCAGTGCCAGGGTGGTGCAGGGGGCCCCTGAAGCTTTCTTT.

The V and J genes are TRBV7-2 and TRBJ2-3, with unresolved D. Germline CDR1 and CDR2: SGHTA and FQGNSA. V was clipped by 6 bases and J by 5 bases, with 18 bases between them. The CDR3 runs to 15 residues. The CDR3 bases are TGTGCCAGCAGTCCCAGCTCGCCAACTGGAGATACGCAGTATTTT. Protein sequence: CASSPSSPTGDTQYF.

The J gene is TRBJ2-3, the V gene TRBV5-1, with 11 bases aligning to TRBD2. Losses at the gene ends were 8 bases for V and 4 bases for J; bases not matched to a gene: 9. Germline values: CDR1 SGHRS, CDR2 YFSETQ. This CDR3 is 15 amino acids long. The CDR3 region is CASGMGTSGADTQYF. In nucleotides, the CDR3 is TGCGCCAGTGGAATGGGGACTAGCGGAGCAGATACGCAGTATTTT.

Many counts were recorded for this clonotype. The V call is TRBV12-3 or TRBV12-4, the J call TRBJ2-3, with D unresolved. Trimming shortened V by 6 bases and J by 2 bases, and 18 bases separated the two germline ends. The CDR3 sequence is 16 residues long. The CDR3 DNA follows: TGTGCCAGCAGCCGATGGATCGGTGAGCACACAGATACGCAGTATTTT. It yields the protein CASSRWIGEHTDTQYF.

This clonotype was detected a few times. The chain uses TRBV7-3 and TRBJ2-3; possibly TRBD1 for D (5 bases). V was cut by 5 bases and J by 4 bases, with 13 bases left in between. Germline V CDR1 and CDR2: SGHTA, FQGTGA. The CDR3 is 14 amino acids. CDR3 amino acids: CASSLLRGSDTQYF. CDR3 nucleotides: TGTGCCAGCAGCCTCCTTAGGGGCTCAGATACGCAGTATTTT.

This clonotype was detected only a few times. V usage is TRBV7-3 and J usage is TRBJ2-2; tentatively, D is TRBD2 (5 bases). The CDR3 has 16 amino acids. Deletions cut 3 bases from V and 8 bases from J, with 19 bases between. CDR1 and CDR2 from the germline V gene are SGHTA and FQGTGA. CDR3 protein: CASSLGQLGAWGELFF. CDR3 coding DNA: TGTGCCAGCAGCTTGGGCCAACTAGGAGCGTGGGGGGAGCTGTTTTTT.

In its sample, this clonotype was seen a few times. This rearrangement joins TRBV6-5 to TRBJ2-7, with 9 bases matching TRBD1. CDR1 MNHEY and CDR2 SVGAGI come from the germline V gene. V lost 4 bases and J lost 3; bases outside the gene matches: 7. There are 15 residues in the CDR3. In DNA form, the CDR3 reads TGTGCCAGCAGTTCTCCGGGACAGGGCCTCTACGAGCAGTACTTC. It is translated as CASSSPGQGLYEQYF.

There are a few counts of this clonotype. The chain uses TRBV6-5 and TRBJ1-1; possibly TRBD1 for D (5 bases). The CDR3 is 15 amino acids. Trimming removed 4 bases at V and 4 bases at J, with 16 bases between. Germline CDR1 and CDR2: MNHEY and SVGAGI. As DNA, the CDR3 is TGTGCCAGCAGTTTACACGGGACGGCGGGCACTGAAGCTTTCTTT. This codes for CASSLHGTAGTEAFF.

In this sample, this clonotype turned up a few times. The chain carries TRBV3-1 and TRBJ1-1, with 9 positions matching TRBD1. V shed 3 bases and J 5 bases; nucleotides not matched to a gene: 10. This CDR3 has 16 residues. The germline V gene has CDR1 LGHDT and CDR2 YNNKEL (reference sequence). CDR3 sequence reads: CASSQTNRGQGTEAFF. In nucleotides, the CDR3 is TGTGCCAGCAGCCAGACCAACAGGGGGCAGGGGACTGAAGCTTTCTTT. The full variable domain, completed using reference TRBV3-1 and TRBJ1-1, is DTAVSQTPKYLVTQMGNDKSIKCEQNLGHDTMYWYKQDSKKFLKIMFSYNNKELIINETVPNRFSPKSPDKAHLNLHINSLELGDSAVYFCASSQTNRGQGTEAFFGQGTRLTVV.